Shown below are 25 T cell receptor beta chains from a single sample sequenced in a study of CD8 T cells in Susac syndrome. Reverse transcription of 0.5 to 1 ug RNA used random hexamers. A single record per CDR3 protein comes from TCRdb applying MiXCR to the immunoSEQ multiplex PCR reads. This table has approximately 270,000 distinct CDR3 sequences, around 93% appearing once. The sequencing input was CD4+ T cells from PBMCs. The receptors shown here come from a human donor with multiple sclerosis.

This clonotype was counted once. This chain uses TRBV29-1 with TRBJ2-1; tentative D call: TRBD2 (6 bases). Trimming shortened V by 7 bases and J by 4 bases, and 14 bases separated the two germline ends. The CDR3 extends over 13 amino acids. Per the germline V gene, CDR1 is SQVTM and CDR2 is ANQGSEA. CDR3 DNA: TGCAGCGCCCCCCGGGCGGGGTACAATGAGCAGTTCTTC. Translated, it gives CSAPRAGYNEQFF.

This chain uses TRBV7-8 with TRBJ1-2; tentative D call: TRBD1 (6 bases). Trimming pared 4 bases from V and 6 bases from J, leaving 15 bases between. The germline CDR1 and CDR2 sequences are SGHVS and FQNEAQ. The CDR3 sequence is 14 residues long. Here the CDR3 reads CASSSQRTEDGYTF. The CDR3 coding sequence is TGTGCCAGCAGCTCCCAGAGGACAGAAGATGGCTACACCTTC.

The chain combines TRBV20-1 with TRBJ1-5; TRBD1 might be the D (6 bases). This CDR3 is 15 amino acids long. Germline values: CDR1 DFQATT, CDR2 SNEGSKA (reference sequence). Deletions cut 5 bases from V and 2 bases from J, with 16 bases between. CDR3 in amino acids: CSAAPTGPGNQPQHF. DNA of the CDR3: TGCAGTGCTGCCCCGACAGGCCCCGGCAATCAGCCCCAGCATTTT.

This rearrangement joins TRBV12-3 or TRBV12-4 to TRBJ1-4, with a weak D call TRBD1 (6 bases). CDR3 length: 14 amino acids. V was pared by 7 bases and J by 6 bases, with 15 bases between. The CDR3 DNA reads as TGTGCCAGCAAACGGGGGGGCCCCGATGAAAAACTGTTTTTT. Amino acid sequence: CASKRGGPDEKLFF.

For the CDR3, the DNA is TGTGCCAGCAGTGACAGCGGGCAGTACTTC. Translating gives CASSDSGQYF. The rearrangement uses TRBV6-1 and TRBJ2-7; the D gene is possibly TRBD2 (5 bases). Looked up from germline, CDR1 is MNHNS and CDR2 is SASEGT. The CDR3 sequence is 10 residues long. Trimming took 3 bases from V and 9 from J, leaving 6 bases between them.

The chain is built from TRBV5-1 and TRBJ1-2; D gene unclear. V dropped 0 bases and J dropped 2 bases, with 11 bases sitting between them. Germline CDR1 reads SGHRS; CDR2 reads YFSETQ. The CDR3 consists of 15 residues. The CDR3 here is CASSLEVTQNYGYTF. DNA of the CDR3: TGCGCCAGCAGCTTGGAGGTCACGCAGAACTATGGCTACACCTTC. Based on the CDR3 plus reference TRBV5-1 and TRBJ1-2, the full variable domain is KAGVTQTPRYLIKTRGQQVTLSCSPISGHRSVSWYQQTPGQGLQFLFEYFSETQRNKGNFPGRFSGRQFSNSRSEMNVSTLELGDSALYLCASSLEVTQNYGYTFGSGTRLTVV.

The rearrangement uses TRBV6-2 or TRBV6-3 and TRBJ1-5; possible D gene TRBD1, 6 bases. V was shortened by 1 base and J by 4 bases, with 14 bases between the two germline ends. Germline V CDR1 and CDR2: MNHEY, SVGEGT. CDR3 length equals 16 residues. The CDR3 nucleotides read TGTGCCAGCAGTTACTTCCGGGGGGACACTAATCAGCCCCAGCATTTT. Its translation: CASSYFRGDTNQPQHF.

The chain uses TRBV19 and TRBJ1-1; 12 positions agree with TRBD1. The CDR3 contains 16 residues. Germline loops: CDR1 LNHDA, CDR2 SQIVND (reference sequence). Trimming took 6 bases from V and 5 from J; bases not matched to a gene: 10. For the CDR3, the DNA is TGTGCCAGTAGCACCGGGACAGGGGGCGCAAGGACTGAAGCTTTCTTT. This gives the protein CASSTGTGGARTEAFF.

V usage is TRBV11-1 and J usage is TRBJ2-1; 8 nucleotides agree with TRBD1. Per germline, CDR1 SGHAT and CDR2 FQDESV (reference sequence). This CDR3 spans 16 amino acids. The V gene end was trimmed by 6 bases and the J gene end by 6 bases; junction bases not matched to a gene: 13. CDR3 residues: CASSSSGTGPFNEQFF. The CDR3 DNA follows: TGTGCCAGCAGTTCATCCGGGACAGGCCCCTTCAATGAGCAGTTCTTC.

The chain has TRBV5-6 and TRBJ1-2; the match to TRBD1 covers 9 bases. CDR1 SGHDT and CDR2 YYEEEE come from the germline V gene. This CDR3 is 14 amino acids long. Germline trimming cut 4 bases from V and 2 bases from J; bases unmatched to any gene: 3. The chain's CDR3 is CASSTGQGNYGYTF. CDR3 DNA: TGTGCCAGCAGCACGGGACAGGGAAACTATGGCTACACCTTC.

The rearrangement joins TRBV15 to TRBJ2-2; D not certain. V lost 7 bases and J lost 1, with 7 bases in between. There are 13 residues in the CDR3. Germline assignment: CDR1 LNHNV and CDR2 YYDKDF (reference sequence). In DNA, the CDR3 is TGTGCCACCAATAAAGAGAACACCGGGGAGCTGTTTTTT. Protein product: CATNKENTGELFF.

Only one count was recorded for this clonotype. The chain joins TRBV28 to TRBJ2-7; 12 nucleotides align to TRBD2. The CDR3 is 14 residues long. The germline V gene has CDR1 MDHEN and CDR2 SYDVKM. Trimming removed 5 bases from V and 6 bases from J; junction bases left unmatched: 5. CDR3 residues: CASSRLAGEREQYV. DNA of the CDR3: TGTGCCAGCAGTCGACTAGCGGGAGAACGCGAGCAGTACGTC.

CDR3 sequence (DNA): TGCGCCAGCAGTCGCTCGCCGGAGGGGAGCCTAAGCTCCTACGAGCAGTACTTC. Translated: CASSRSPEGSLSSYEQYF. The chain is built from TRBV23-1 and TRBJ2-7; possible D gene TRBD2, 6 bases. TRBV23-1 is designated an ORF whose function remains uncertain. The ends were cut back, 4 bases at V and 0 bases at J, with 22 bases in the middle. The CDR3 has 18 amino acids.

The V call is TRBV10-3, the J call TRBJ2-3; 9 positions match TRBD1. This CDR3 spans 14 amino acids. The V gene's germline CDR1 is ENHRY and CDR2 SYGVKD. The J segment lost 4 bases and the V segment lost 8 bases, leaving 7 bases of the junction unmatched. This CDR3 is CAIGGQGLADTQYF. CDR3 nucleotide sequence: TGTGCCATCGGGGGACAGGGATTGGCAGATACGCAGTATTTT.

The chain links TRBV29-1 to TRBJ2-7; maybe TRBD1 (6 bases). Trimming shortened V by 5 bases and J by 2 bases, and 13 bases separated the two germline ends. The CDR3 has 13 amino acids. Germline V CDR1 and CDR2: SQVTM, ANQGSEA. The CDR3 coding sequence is TGCAGCGTTAGAAGACAGGCAACCTACGAGCAGTACTTC. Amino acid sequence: CSVRRQATYEQYF.

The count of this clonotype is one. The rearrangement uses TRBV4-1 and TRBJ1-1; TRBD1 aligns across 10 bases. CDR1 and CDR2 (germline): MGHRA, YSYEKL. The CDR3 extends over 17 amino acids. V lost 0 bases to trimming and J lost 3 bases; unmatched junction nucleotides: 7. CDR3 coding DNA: TGCGCCAGCAGCCAAGACGGACAGGGGGGATTCGACACTGAAGCTTTCTTT. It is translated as CASSQDGQGGFDTEAFF.

This CDR3 is CASSWSVGLNTEAFF. Written as DNA, the CDR3 is TGTGCCAGCAGCTGGAGCGTCGGATTGAACACTGAAGCTTTCTTT. This sequence joins TRBV5-8 and TRBJ1-1; D remains ambiguous. Trimming cost V 3 bases and J 0 bases, with 12 bases left between them. Germline CDR1 reads SGHTS; CDR2 reads YDEGEE. CDR3 length: 15 residues.

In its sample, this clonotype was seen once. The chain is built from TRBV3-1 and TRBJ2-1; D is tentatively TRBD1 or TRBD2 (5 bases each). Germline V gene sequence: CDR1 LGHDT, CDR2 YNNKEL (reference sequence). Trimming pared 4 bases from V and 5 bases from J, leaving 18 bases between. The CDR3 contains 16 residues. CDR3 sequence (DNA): TGTGCCAGCAGCCGATCCGACTCCGGGACGCACAATGAGCAGTTCTTC. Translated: CASSRSDSGTHNEQFF.

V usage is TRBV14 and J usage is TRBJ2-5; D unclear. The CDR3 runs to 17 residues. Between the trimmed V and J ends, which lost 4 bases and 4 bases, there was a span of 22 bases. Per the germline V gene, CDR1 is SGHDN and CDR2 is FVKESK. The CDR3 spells CASSPSLIADRRETQYF. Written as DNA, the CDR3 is TGTGCCAGCAGCCCTTCCTTGATCGCGGATCGCCGAGAGACCCAGTACTTC.

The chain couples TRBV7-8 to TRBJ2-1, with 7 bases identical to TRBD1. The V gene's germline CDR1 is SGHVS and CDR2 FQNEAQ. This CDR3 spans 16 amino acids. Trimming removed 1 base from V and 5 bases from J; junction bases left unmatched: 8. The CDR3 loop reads CASSLGTGRIDNEQFF. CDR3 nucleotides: TGTGCCAGCAGCTTAGGGACAGGCCGAATTGACAATGAGCAGTTCTTC.

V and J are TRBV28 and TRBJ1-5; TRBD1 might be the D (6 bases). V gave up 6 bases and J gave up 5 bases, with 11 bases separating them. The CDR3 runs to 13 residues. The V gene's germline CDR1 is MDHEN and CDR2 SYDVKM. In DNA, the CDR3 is TGTGCCAGCAGCCAAGGACAGCATCAGCCCCAGCATTTT. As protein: CASSQGQHQPQHF. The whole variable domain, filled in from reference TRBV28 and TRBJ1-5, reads DVKVTQSSRYLVKRTGEKVFLECVQDMDHENMFWYRQDPGLGLRLIYFSYDVKMKEKGDIPEGYSVSREKKERFSLILESASTNQTSMYLCASSQGQHQPQHFGDGTRLSIL.

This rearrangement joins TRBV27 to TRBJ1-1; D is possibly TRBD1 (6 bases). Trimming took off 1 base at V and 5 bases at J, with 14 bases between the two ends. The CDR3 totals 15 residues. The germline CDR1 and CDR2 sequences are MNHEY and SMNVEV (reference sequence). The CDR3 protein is CASSLYGGRRTEAFF. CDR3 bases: TGTGCCAGCAGTTTATATGGGGGGCGCCGGACTGAAGCTTTCTTT.

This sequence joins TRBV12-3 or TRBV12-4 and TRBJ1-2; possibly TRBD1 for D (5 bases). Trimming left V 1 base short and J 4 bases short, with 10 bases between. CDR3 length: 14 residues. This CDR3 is CASSLGTGPYGYTF. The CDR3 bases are TGTGCCAGCAGTTTAGGGACGGGGCCCTATGGCTACACCTTC.

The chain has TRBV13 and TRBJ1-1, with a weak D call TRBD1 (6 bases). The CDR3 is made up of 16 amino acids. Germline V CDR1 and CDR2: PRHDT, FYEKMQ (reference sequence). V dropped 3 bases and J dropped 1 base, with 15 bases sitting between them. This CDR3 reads CASSFRGTRPNTEAFF. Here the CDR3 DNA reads TGTGCCAGCAGCTTCCGTGGGACAAGACCGAACACTGAAGCTTTCTTT.

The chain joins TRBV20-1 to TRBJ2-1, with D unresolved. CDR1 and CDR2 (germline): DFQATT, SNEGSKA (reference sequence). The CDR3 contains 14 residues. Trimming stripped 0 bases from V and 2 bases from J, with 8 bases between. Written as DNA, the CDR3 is TGCAGTGCTAGAGATCCCGGTACCTACAATGAGCAGTTCTTC. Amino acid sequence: CSARDPGTYNEQFF.